The rows below give T cell receptor beta chains drawn from one sample of a study of identical twins. TCRdb re-called the 5' RACE reads with MiXCR, one entry per CDR3 protein. The sample holds 410,000 or so distinct CDR3 sequences, approximately 18% seen once. Sequenced: naive T cells sorted from blood. Every receptor here comes from a man in his fifties in good health. Each CDR3 is given with its conserved first and last residue. The order of the fields is clone size, D gene, J gene, V gene, CDR3 DNA, CDR3 protein. A D gene is named only where the DNA matches it firmly. Where a row states a size, it is once, few, many or the class of an expanded clone; other rows omit it.

>NA|NA|TRBJ1-1|TRBV7-9
TGTGCCAGCAGCTCCCGGGGGCTGTCTGAAGCTTTCTTT
CASSSRGLSEAFF
>many|NA|TRBJ1-1|TRBV20-1
TGCAGTGCTAGAGCCCAGGACAGGAACACTGAAGCTTTCTTT
CSARAQDRNTEAFF
>NA|NA|TRBJ1-4|TRBV20-1
TGCAGTGCTACTCCGGCAGGGAGAACGACTAATGAAAAACTGTTTTTT
CSATPAGRTTNEKLFF
>many|NA|TRBJ1-2|TRBV20-1
TGCAGTGCTAGAGATGGTGGGGTGGGTGGCTACACCTTC
CSARDGGVGGYTF
>NA|NA|TRBJ2-1|TRBV6-1
TGTGCCAGCAGTCAAGGACAGCCGGCCTACAATGAGCAGTTCTTC
CASSQGQPAYNEQFF
>NA|NA|TRBJ1-2|TRBV30
TGTGCCTGGAGTCCCCTTCCGACAGCTAACTATGGCTACACCTTC
CAWSPLPTANYGYTF
>NA|TRBD1|TRBJ1-1|TRBV12-5
TGTGCTAGTGGTATGCTACCGGGACAGGGTTTCTTTGAAGCTTTCTTT
CASGMLPGQGFFEAFF
>NA|TRBD2|TRBJ2-3|TRBV20-1
TGCAGTGCTAGAGATCCGTTAGCGGGGGGGCGTTCAGATACGCAGTATTTT
CSARDPLAGGRSDTQYF
>NA|TRBD1|TRBJ2-2|TRBV10-3
TGTGCCATCAACGACGCCGCCGGGACAGGGGTACACACCGGGGAGCTGTTTTTT
CAINDAAGTGVHTGELFF
>few|NA|TRBJ2-1|TRBV10-3
TGTGCCATCAGTGAGTCCCCGGGACCTACCCCGAATGAGCAGTTCTTC
CAISESPGPTPNEQFF
>NA|NA|TRBJ2-5|TRBV7-8
TGTGCCAGCAGCTTAGCAGGGCTGTTGGAGACCCAGTACTTC
CASSLAGLLETQYF
>NA|NA|TRBJ2-1|TRBV6-1
TGTGCCAGCCTGCCGGTGGGAAGGTACAATGAGCAGTTCTTC
CASLPVGRYNEQFF
>NA|TRBD1|TRBJ1-4|TRBV4-1
TGCGCCAGCAGCCCCCCCGGGACAGCGATTGAAAAACTGTTTTTT
CASSPPGTAIEKLFF
>many|TRBD2|TRBJ2-2|TRBV20-1
TGCAGTGCTAGAGAGTCTGCGGGGGGAGCGAACACCGGGGAGCTGTTTTTT
CSARESAGGANTGELFF
>few|NA|TRBJ2-2|TRBV11-2
TGTGCCAGCAGGACCTTTTTTTCGAACACCGGGGAGCTGTTTTTT
CASRTFFSNTGELFF
>few|NA|TRBJ2-7|TRBV6-1
TGTGCCAGCAGCCGGGGATGGAGCCCGGGCGAGCAGTACTTC
CASSRGWSPGEQYF
>few|NA|TRBJ2-5|TRBV9
TGTGCCAGCAGCGTAGGGGTGACCCAGTACTTC
CASSVGVTQYF
>NA|NA|TRBJ2-2|TRBV6-1
TGTGCCAGCAGCCTTCTTAGGGGCCCCGGGGAGCTGTTTTTT
CASSLLRGPGELFF
>NA|TRBD2|TRBJ2-3|TRBV27
TGTGCCAGCAGCCCTATCCACGGACTAGCGATTACAGATACGCAGTATTTT
CASSPIHGLAITDTQYF
>few|NA|TRBJ2-2|TRBV5-1
TGCGCCAGCAGCTTGTTCGGGGGCAGAACGAACACCGGGGAGCTGTTTTTT
CASSLFGGRTNTGELFF
>NA|NA|TRBJ1-1|TRBV6-2/TRBV6-3
TGTGCCAGCAGTCGCCTAGGGAAGGCTGAAGCTTTCTTT
CASSRLGKAEAFF
>NA|NA|TRBJ2-4|TRBV12-3/TRBV12-4
TGTGCCAGCAGTAGCAACCGGGAAATGGGGCACATTCAGTACTTC
CASSSNREMGHIQYF
>few|NA|TRBJ2-7|TRBV12-3/TRBV12-4
TGTGCCAGCAGTAAGGGGGGCCAATTCTACGAGCAGTACTTC
CASSKGGQFYEQYF
>NA|NA|TRBJ1-1|TRBV6-2/TRBV6-3
TGTGCCAGCAGTTACATGGCGGAGAGGGGGGACACTGAAGCTTTCTTT
CASSYMAERGDTEAFF
>few|TRBD1|TRBJ2-5|TRBV7-2
TGTGCCAGCAGCTTAGTGGACAGGGGGACCCAGTACTTC
CASSLVDRGTQYF
>NA|NA|TRBJ1-6|TRBV2
TGTGCCAGCAGAGAAGGCAGGGCGAATTCACCCCTCCACTTT
CASREGRANSPLHF
>NA|NA|TRBJ2-7|TRBV5-1
TGCGCCAGCAGGGGAATCACCTACGAGCAGTACTTC
CASRGITYEQYF
>NA|NA|TRBJ2-2|TRBV15
TGTGCCACCAGCAGAGGAGGGGGACCCACCGGGGAGCTGTTTTTT
CATSRGGGPTGELFF
>NA|TRBD2|TRBJ2-5|TRBV7-2
TGTGCCAGCAGCTGGGGGGGACTTCTACAAGAGACCCAGTACTTC
CASSWGGLLQETQYF
>NA|NA|TRBJ2-2|TRBV12-3/TRBV12-4
TGTGCCAGCAGACCCGCCGGAGACAGCAACACCGGGGAGCTGTTTTTT
CASRPAGDSNTGELFF
>NA|TRBD1|TRBJ1-5|TRBV20-1
TGCAGTGCCATCGACAGGGGAAGGTTTCAGCCCCAGCATTTT
CSAIDRGRFQPQHF
>many|NA|TRBJ2-1|TRBV6-5
TGTGCCAGCAGTTACTCGAAGGGGCCGAGGATCTACAATGAGCAGTTCTTC
CASSYSKGPRIYNEQFF